Presented here are 4 T cell receptor beta chains from one specimen sequenced in a study of CD8+ T cells in alopecia areata. Extraction and reverse transcription of RNA yielded cDNA as the sequencing template. Profiled with immunoSEQ multiplex PCR; TCRdb holds only in-frame clones, not every one. This table has roughly 140,000 clones, approximately 50% appearing once. This specimen was CD4+ T cells sorted from blood, taken at week 0. These receptors all come from a human donor with alopecia areata.

V is TRBV6-5 and J is TRBJ1-2, with D possibly being TRBD1 (5 bases). V was cut by 9 bases and J by 4 bases, with 18 bases left in between. This CDR3 is built from 14 residues. Germline CDR1 reads MNHEY; CDR2 reads SVGAGI. This CDR3 is CASSSFQGVYGYTF. CDR3 in DNA: TGTGCCAGTAGCAGCTTCCAGGGCGTCTATGGCTACACCTTC.

J is TRBJ2-7 and V is TRBV4-3; 8 bases align to TRBD2. The length of the CDR3 is 15 residues. Trimming at V came to 3 bases and at J to 2 bases, leaving 6 bases not matched to a gene. CDR1 is LGHNA and CDR2 is YSLEER in the germline V gene. The CDR3 region is CASSQSGSHTYEQYF. The CDR3, as DNA: TGCGCCAGCAGCCAGAGCGGGAGCCATACCTACGAGCAGTACTTC.

This rearrangement joins TRBV29-1 to TRBJ2-7, with D perhaps assigned TRBD1 or TRBD2 (6 bases each). The CDR3 loop spans 14 amino acids. V dropped 0 bases and J dropped 2 bases, with 11 bases sitting between them. Germline CDR1 is SQVTM and CDR2 is ANQGSEA. DNA of the CDR3: TGCAGCGTTGAAGAGAGGGGGAGGACCTACGAGCAGTACTTC. As protein: CSVEERGRTYEQYF.

In DNA, the CDR3 is TGCAGCGTTGAAGTGGGGTCGAACACTGAAGCTTTCTTT. Its protein product is CSVEVGSNTEAFF. This rearrangement joins TRBV29-1 to TRBJ1-1; unclear D gene. This CDR3 region has 13 residues. Trimming took 1 base from V and 1 from J, leaving 7 bases between them. Per germline, CDR1 SQVTM and CDR2 ANQGSEA.